These 24 T cell receptor beta chains came from one sample sequenced in a study of blood T cell repertoires in COVID-19. Repertoires were generated with immunoSEQ multiplex PCR, while TCRdb's copy carries only in-frame clones and drops some. The sample yields 70,000 or so clones, approximately 79% seen once. The sample consisted of peripheral blood. These receptors came from a man aged 55 to 70 with acute or convalescent COVID-19.

A note on this clone: This clone may be a read error of a much larger clone one base away. The genes are TRBV7-2 and TRBJ2-7; maybe TRBD1 (6 bases). This CDR3 is 12 amino acids long. V lost 4 bases and J lost 3, with 7 bases in between. From germline, CDR1 is SGHTA and CDR2 FQGNSA. The CDR3 nucleotides read TGTGCCAGCAGCTCACAGGGCTACGAGCAGTACTTC. It translates to CASSSQGYEQYF.

The V and J genes are TRBV19 and TRBJ2-7, with D unclear. Trimming left V 4 bases short and J 1 base short, with 5 bases between. Germline V lookup: CDR1 LNHDA, CDR2 SQIVND (reference sequence). The CDR3 runs to 12 residues. CDR3 in amino acids: CASSTRSYEQYF. DNA of the CDR3: TGTGCCAGTAGTACCCGGTCCTACGAGCAGTACTTC.

The chain has TRBV20-1 and TRBJ2-3, with D maybe TRBD2 (7 bases). This CDR3 is built from 15 residues. Trimming took off 3 bases at V and 0 bases at J, with 13 bases between the two ends. In germline, CDR1 is DFQATT, CDR2 SNEGSKA (reference sequence). DNA of the CDR3: TGCAGTGCTAGTCTACGGGGGGCCAGCACAGATACGCAGTATTTT. It is translated as CSASLRGASTDTQYF.

The gene calls are TRBV27 and TRBJ2-7; TRBD2 agrees at 9 bases. The length of the CDR3 is 16 residues. In germline, CDR1 is MNHEY, CDR2 SMNVEV (reference sequence). V was pared by 5 bases and J by 0 bases, with 8 bases of the junction left unmatched. The CDR3 protein is CASSPREGLGSYEQYF. CDR3 coding DNA: TGTGCCAGCAGTCCGCGGGAGGGGTTGGGCTCCTACGAGCAGTACTTC.

This clone appeared a single time. J is TRBJ1-4 and V is TRBV10-3, with D uncertain. Trimming removed 0 bases at V and 2 bases at J, with 7 bases between. This CDR3 region has 15 residues. Germline CDR1 is ENHRY and CDR2 is SYGVKD. DNA of the CDR3: TGTGCCATCAGTGAGTCGAACACCACTAATGAAAAACTGTTTTTT. Translated: CAISESNTTNEKLFF.

The gene calls are TRBV7-9 and TRBJ1-6; D unclear. There are 14 residues in the CDR3. V was clipped by 3 bases and J by 7 bases, with 10 bases between them. Looked up from germline, CDR1 is SEHNR and CDR2 is FQNEAQ (reference sequence). In DNA form, the CDR3 reads TGTGCCAGCAGCTTGACACCACAAAATTCACCCCTCCACTTT. It yields the protein CASSLTPQNSPLHF.

This chain connects TRBV30 to TRBJ1-2, with 9 nucleotides matching TRBD1. Germline loops: CDR1 GTSNPN, CDR2 SVGIG (reference sequence). V lost 2 bases, J lost 4 bases, and 8 bases stayed unmatched. The CDR3 extends over 15 amino acids. The CDR3 DNA follows: TGTGCCTGGAGTCCTGGACAGGGGTCGGGCTATGGCTACACCTTC. Encoded protein: CAWSPGQGSGYGYTF.

The V and J genes are TRBV5-4 and TRBJ2-2; D gene unclear. The CDR3 has 15 residues. Germline assignment: CDR1 SGHNT and CDR2 YYREEE (reference sequence). V lost 0 bases, J lost 5 bases, and 11 bases lay in between. The CDR3 region is CASSLDSGSTGELFF. CDR3 sequence (DNA): TGTGCCAGCAGCTTGGATTCGGGTAGTACCGGGGAGCTGTTTTTT.

This clone was counted a few times. The V gene is TRBV19, the J gene TRBJ1-1; D is unclear. V lost 6 bases and J 8 bases, leaving 22 bases between the germline ends. The germline V gene encodes CDR1 LNHDA and CDR2 SQIVND (reference sequence). CDR3 length equals 15 residues. CDR3 sequence: CASSLLIRREREAFF. For the CDR3, the DNA is TGTGCCAGTAGCTTACTCATACGGCGGGAGCGGGAAGCTTTCTTT.

This clone is medium-sized by share. The V and J genes are TRBV7-6 and TRBJ2-7; D uncertain. Trimming cost V 5 bases and J 3 bases, with 11 bases left between them. This CDR3 contains 13 residues. CDR1 SGHVS and CDR2 FNYEAQ come from the germline V gene. The CDR3 DNA reads TGTGCCAGCAGCGCTGGGCCGAACTACGAGCAGTACTTC. Translated: CASSAGPNYEQYF. Full variable domain (rest looked up from reference TRBV7-6 and TRBJ2-7): GAGVSQSPRYKVTKRGQDVALRCDPISGHVSLYWYRQALGQGPEFLTYFNYEAQQDKSGLPNDRFSAERPEGSISTLTIQRTEQRDSAMYRCASSAGPNYEQYFGPGTRLTVT.

The chain combines TRBV2 with TRBJ1-5; the D gene is possibly TRBD1 (5 bases). The CDR3 sequence is 14 residues long. V was pared by 2 bases and J by 6 bases, with 11 bases between. Germline lookup yields CDR1 SNHLY and CDR2 FYNNEI. CDR3 loop: CASSESGNRQPQHF. The CDR3 DNA follows: TGTGCCAGCAGTGAATCAGGGAACCGTCAGCCCCAGCATTTT.

In nucleotides, the CDR3 is TGTGCCAGCAGCCAAGGGGGACAGGGGGCTTACGAGCAGTACTTC. It encodes CASSQGGQGAYEQYF. The chain uses TRBV4-2 and TRBJ2-7; 12 nucleotides line up with TRBD1. Germline values: CDR1 LGHNA, CDR2 YNFKEQ. The CDR3 runs to 15 residues. After removal of 1 base from V and 4 bases from J, the junction contained 2 bases not matched to a gene.

The chain combines TRBV4-2 with TRBJ2-7; 12 positions match TRBD2. V lost 1 base, J lost 0 bases, and 4 bases stayed unmatched. This CDR3 comprises 17 residues. The germline gives CDR1 LGHNA, CDR2 YNFKEQ. The CDR3 spells CASSQGTSGTSSYEQYF. CDR3 nucleotide sequence: TGTGCCAGCAGCCAAGGGACTAGCGGGACTAGCTCCTACGAGCAGTACTTC.

The chain is built from TRBV18 and TRBJ1-5; D is unclear. Deletions cut 0 bases from V and 11 bases from J, with 8 bases between. The length of the CDR3 is 12 residues. Per the germline V gene, CDR1 is KGHSH and CDR2 is LQKENI. CDR3 loop: CASSPPEGSQHF. DNA for the CDR3: TGTGCCAGCTCACCACCGGAGGGTTCCCAGCATTTT.

This clone was counted a single time. The chain's CDR3 is CAWSVTGSEAFF. The CDR3 bases are TGTGCCTGGAGTGTAACGGGGTCTGAAGCTTTCTTT. The chain links TRBV30 to TRBJ1-1; D ambiguous. CDR1 is GTSNPN, CDR2 SVGIG, per germline (reference sequence). The CDR3 is made up of 12 amino acids. Trimming removed 0 bases from V and 6 bases from J, with 8 bases in between.

This clone was observed a handful of times. This chain links TRBV3-1 (or the pseudogene TRBV3-2) with TRBJ1-5, with 10 bases aligning to TRBD1. Germline V gene lookup returns CDR1 LGHDT and CDR2 YNNKEL (reference sequence). The CDR3 runs to 16 residues. The V and J ends lost 1 base and 3 bases, in that order; junction bases with no gene match: 3. The CDR3 DNA sequence: TGTGCCAGCAGCCAAGCTGGGACAGGGGACAATCAGCCCCAGCATTTT. Its translation: CASSQAGTGDNQPQHF.

This chain connects TRBV28 to TRBJ2-7; D is perhaps TRBD1 (6 bases). The germline V gene encodes CDR1 MDHEN and CDR2 SYDVKM. The CDR3 is made up of 13 amino acids. The ends were cut back, 6 bases at V and 5 bases at J, with 14 bases in the middle. The chain's CDR3 is CASSFLTGNEQYF. The CDR3 DNA reads as TGTGCCAGCAGCTTTCTGACAGGAAACGAGCAGTACTTC.

The rearrangement links TRBV4-2 to TRBJ2-6; TRBD2 matches 15 bases. This CDR3 comprises 19 residues. Germline trimming cut 4 bases from V and 1 base from J; bases unmatched to any gene: 5. Germline V gene data show CDR1 as LGHNA and CDR2 as YNFKEQ. The CDR3 sequence is CASSPGGTSGGSGANVLTF. In DNA, the CDR3 is TGTGCCAGCAGCCCAGGTGGGACTAGCGGGGGGTCTGGGGCCAACGTCCTGACTTTC.

The count of this clone is one. The chain combines TRBV18 with TRBJ2-3; TRBD1 might be the D (6 bases). Trimming cost V 3 bases and J 1 base, with 8 bases left between them. The germline CDR1 and CDR2 sequences are KGHSH and LQKENI. CDR3 length: 14 residues. DNA for the CDR3: TGTGCCAGCTCACCGGGGGCAGGCACAGATACGCAGTATTTT. It translates to CASSPGAGTDTQYF.

The rearrangement joins TRBV9 to TRBJ1-6, with unresolved D. CDR3 length equals 12 residues. CDR1 SGDLS and CDR2 YYNGEE come from the germline V gene. The germline V and J ends were trimmed by 3 bases and 7 bases, with 5 bases remaining between them. CDR3 in amino acids: CASSDQNSPLHF. The CDR3 bases are TGTGCCAGCAGCGATCAGAATTCACCCCTCCACTTT.

J is TRBJ1-1 and V is TRBV6-2 or TRBV6-3; TRBD1 matches at 10 bases. The germline V gene encodes CDR1 MNHEY and CDR2 SVGEGT. The V segment lost 6 bases and the J segment 10 bases; nucleotides outside the gene matches: 11. The CDR3 is made up of 14 amino acids. As DNA, the CDR3 is TGTGCCAGCAGCCCGACAGGGGGCCTAGGATTAGCTTTCTTT. Its translation is CASSPTGGLGLAFF.

V is TRBV15 and J is TRBJ2-1; 14 nucleotides agree with TRBD2. Trimming took 2 bases from V and 6 from J; bases not matched to a gene: 3. This CDR3 has 16 amino acids. Germline loops: CDR1 LNHNV, CDR2 YYDKDF (reference sequence). DNA for the CDR3: TGTGCCACCAGCAGAAAGACTAGCGGGGGGGCCAATGAGCAGTTCTTC. As protein: CATSRKTSGGANEQFF. Combining the CDR3 with reference TRBV15 and TRBJ2-1 gives the whole variable domain DAMVIQNPRYQVTQFGKPVTLSCSQTLNHNVMYWYQQKSSQAPKLLFHYYDKDFNNEADTPDNFQSRRPNTSFCFLDIRSPGLGDTAMYLCATSRKTSGGANEQFFGPGTRLTVL.

The V call is TRBV18, the J call TRBJ2-5; 7 bases are a match to TRBD1. CDR3 length: 14 residues. V was clipped by 3 bases and J by 2 bases; unmatched bases: 3. The V gene's germline CDR1 is KGHSH and CDR2 LQKENI. CDR3 loop: CASSPSGGQETQYF. The CDR3 DNA follows: TGTGCCAGCTCACCTTCAGGGGGACAAGAGACCCAGTACTTC.

The V and J genes are TRBV11-3 and TRBJ1-5, with D uncertain. Per the germline V gene, CDR1 is SGHNT and CDR2 is YENEEA. V was pared by 1 base and J by 3 bases, with 16 bases between. This CDR3 spans 17 amino acids. The CDR3 DNA reads TGTGCCAGCAGCTTAGCGTCCCGACTCCGGAACAATCAGCCCCAGCATTTT. Amino acids: CASSLASRLRNNQPQHF.